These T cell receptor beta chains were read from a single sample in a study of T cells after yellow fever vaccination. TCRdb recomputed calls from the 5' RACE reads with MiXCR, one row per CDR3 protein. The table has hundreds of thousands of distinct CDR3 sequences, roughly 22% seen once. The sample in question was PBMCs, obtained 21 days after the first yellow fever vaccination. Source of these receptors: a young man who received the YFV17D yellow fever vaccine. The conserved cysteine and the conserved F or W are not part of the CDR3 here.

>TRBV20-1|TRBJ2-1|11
SASWDSDNEQF
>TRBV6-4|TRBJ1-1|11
ASSFTEDTEAF
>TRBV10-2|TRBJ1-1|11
ASSGGGNTEAF
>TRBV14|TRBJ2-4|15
ASSHRRVLLAKNIQY
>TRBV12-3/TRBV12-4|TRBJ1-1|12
ASSSRTRRTEAF
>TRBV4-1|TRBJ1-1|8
ASWGTEAF
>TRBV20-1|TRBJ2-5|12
SAGPSDRGESQY
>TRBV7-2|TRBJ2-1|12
ASSFDRGKVEQF
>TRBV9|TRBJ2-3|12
ASSIRLFTDTQY
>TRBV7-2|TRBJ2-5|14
ASSLGGLAGGQTQY
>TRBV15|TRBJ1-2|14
ATSSLAGTGFYGYT
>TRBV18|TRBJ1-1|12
ASSRDRVNTEAF
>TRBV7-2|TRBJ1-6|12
ASSLTGQRAPLH
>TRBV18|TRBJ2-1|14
ASSPQDGSSYNEQF
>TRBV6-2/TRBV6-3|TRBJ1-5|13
ASTPQGAWGQPQH
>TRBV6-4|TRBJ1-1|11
ASSEQGGTEAF
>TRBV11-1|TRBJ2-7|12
ASSFLAGVNEQY
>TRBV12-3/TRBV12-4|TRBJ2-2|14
ASRGHRAANTGELF
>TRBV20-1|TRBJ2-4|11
SASLDRWGIQY
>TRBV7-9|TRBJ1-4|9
ASSAGQSLI
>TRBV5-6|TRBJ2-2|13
ASSFTGLGIGELF
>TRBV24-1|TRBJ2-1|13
ATSSTGGSYNEQF
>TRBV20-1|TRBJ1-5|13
SARVRGGGYQPQH
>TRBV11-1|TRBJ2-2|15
ASSLVWGLDPTGELF
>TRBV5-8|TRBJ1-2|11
ASSLYAGPGYT
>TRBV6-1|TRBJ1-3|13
ASSLTGTGIGTIY
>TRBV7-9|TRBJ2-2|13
ASSLESGNTGELF
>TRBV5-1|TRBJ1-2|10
ASSLTGAGYT
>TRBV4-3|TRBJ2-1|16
ASSQDGLGLSSYNEQF
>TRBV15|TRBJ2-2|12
ATSTGQGTGELF
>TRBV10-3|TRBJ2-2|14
AISDAGQFNTGELF
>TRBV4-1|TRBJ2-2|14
ASSLVPGEGTGELF
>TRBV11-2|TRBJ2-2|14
ASSFEDRGGTGELF
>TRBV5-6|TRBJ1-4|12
ASSFQLYNEKLF
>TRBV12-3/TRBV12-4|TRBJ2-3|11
ASSPVGGDTQY
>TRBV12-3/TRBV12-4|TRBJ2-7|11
ASSITGVYEQY
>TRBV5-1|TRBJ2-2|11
ASSLGNTGELF
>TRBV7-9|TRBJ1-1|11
ASSFSGASEAF
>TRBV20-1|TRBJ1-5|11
SASSGYDQPQH
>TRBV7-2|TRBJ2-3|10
ASSSYADTQY
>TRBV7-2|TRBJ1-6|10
ASSPSGGPLH
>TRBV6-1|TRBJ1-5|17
ASSGVAGTGGRSYQPQH
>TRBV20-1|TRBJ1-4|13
SARDSPGVEEKLF
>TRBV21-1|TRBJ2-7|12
ASSKAHCLVEQY
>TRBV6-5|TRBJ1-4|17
ASSYSVLGRGRSNEKLF
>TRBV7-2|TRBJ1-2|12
ASSLGGSSYGYT
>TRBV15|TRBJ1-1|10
ATSRGGGVAF
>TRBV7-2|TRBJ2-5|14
ASSLGPAGDQETQY
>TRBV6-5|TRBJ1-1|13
ASSSSGTANTEAF
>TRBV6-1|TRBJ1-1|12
ASHSGGKNTEAF
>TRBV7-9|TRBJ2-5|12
ASSLDREWETQY
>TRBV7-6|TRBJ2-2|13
ASSPTGGPGGELF
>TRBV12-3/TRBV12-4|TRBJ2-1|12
ASSYGGPRTEQF
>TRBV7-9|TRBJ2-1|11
ASSRGTDEEQF